Shown below are 10 T cell receptor beta chains from a single sample sequenced in a study of esophageal squamous cell carcinoma under preoperative chemotherapy (dated by TCRdb to between 2017 and 2018). The protocol used for the library was PCR. For sequencing, a HiSeq X Ten was employed. Using fastp trimming at Q25 and MiXCR clonotype assembly, TCRdb reanalyzed the public sequencing data and kept in-frame beta chains. Rows merge per CDR3 protein into single entries with the most common DNA and genes. This sample holds approximately 11,000 distinct CDR3 sequences; 50% to 70% were observed only once. Of the sample, 25% to 30% falls within the top ten clones. The time point label for this specimen denotes: after preoperative PTX-NDP chemotherapy. Sampling was carried out from a patient given preoperative chemotherapy. Receptors were obtained from a human donor with esophageal squamous cell carcinoma. The donor label of this sample is uncertain.

The gene calls are TRBV10-3 and TRBJ1-1, with TRBD1 identical over 8 bases. The V segment lost 11 bases and the J segment 3 bases; nucleotides outside the gene matches: 8. Germline V gene data show CDR1 as ENHRY and CDR2 as SYGVKD. The CDR3 is made up of 13 amino acids. CDR3 sequence: CASTDREDTEAFF. CDR3 sequence (DNA): TGTGCCTCCACGGACAGGGAAGACACTGAAGCTTTCTTT.

On this clonotype: A junction end diverges from the germline sequence, so it may reflect a read error. V is TRBV6-5 and J is TRBJ2-1; 8 bases align to TRBD2. The CDR3 sequence is 15 residues long. Germline-derived CDR1 and CDR2 are MNHEY and SVGAGI. This CDR3 is CAGGYGGGGEETQYF. In DNA form, the CDR3 reads TGTGCCGGGGGTTACGGGGGGGGGGGCGAAGAGACCCAGTATTTC.

The table lists this clonotype with a count of one. The rearrangement uses TRBV6-4 and TRBJ2-3; D gene uncertain. Germline V CDR1 and CDR2: MRHNA, SNTAGT. CDR3 length: 15 residues. V lost 8 bases, J lost 7 bases, and 22 bases lay in between. The CDR3 nucleotides read TGTGCCAGCGGTATGGCGCGGTATGCCAAAAATACGCAGTATTTT. It specifies CASGMARYAKNTQYF.

This clonotype came up once. Mismatch with germline at one junction end may stem from a read error. The rearrangement joins TRBV10-3 to TRBJ2-3, with D tentatively TRBD1 (6 bases). The germline V gene encodes CDR1 ENHRY and CDR2 SYGVKD. The CDR3 has 14 amino acids. CDR3 nucleotides: TGTGCCACCACGACGAGGGGGAACACAGACACGCAGTATTTC. Amino acid sequence: CATTTRGNTDTQYF.

The CDR3 sequence is CASRAADILETQFF. CDR3 nucleotides: TGTGCCAGCAGGGCTGCGGATATATTGGAGACCCAGTTCTTC. The V call is TRBV7-2, the J call TRBJ2-5; D not certain. Near its end, the DNA agrees better with TRBJ2-1, so the J call may be wrong. The CDR3 covers 14 residues. CDR1 is SGHTA and CDR2 is FQGNSA in the germline V gene.

V and J are TRBV6-1 and TRBJ2-3, with unresolved D. This CDR3 spans 14 amino acids. Deletions cut 1 base from V and 4 bases from J, with 9 bases between. CDR1 and CDR2 (germline): MNHNS, SASEGT. CDR3 sequence reads: CASSEDWSADTQYF. The CDR3 DNA reads TGTGCCAGCAGTGAAGATTGGTCAGCAGATACGCAGTATTTT.

The chain carries TRBV7-9 and TRBJ2-1, with D perhaps TRBD1 (6 bases). The CDR3 has 14 amino acids. V was pared by 2 bases and J by 10 bases, with 15 bases between. The germline V gene has CDR1 SEHNR and CDR2 FQNEAQ (reference sequence). As DNA, the CDR3 is TGTGCCAGCAGCTTAAGGGGGATTTCCTACGAGCAGTTCTTC. Its translation is CASSLRGISYEQFF.

There are a few counts of this clonotype. J is TRBJ1-6 and V is TRBV7-2, with no clear D. This CDR3 comprises 15 residues. V was pared by 0 bases and J by 19 bases, with 22 bases between. Germline V lookup: CDR1 SGHTA, CDR2 FQGNSA. The chain's CDR3 is CASSLAGGFPYEQHF. The CDR3 DNA follows: TGTGCCAGCAGCTTAGCGGGCGGCTTTCCCTACGAGCAGCACTTT. Looking up the rest from reference TRBV7-2 and TRBJ1-6 gives the full variable domain: GAGVSQSPSNKVTEKGKDVELRCDPISGHTALYWYRQSLGQGLEFLIYFQGNSAPDKSGLPSDRFSAERTGGSVSTLTIQRTQQEDSAVYLCASSLAGGFPYEQHFGNGTRLTVT.

This clonotype turned up a few times. The junction departs from germline at one end; a sequencing error may be responsible. The rearrangement joins TRBV6-1 to TRBJ2-1; D is perhaps TRBD2 (5 bases). Germline lookup yields CDR1 MNHNS and CDR2 SASEGT. This CDR3 is 13 amino acids long. CDR3 region: CASSGEKSGEQFF. CDR3 sequence (DNA): TGTGCCAGCAGTGGGGAGAAGTCCGGTGAGCAGTTTTTC.

The DNA for the CDR3 is TGTGCCAGCAGGACACAGGGATCCGGGGCCAACGTCCTGACTTTC. It specifies CASRTQGSGANVLTF. The chain couples TRBV6-1 to TRBJ2-6, with TRBD1 as a possible D gene (6 bases). Trimming pared 6 bases from V and 4 bases from J, leaving 13 bases between. Germline CDR1 is MNHNS and CDR2 is SASEGT. The CDR3 has 15 residues.